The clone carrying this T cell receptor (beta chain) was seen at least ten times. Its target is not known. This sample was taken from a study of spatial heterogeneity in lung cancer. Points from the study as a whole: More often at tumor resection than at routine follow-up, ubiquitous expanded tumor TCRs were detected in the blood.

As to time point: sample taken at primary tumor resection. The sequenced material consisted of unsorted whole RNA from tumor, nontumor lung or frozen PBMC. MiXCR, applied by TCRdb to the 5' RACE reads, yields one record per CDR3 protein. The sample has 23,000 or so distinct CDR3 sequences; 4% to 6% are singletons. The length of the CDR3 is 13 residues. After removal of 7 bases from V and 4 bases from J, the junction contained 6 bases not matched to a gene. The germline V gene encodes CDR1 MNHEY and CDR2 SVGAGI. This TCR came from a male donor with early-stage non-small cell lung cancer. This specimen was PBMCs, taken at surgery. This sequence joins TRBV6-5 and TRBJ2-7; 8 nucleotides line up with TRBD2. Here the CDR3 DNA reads TGTGCCAGCACGGGGACTAGTCTGTACGAGCAGTACTTC. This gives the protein CASTGTSLYEQYF.